Below, 4 T cell receptor beta chains from the same sample are listed, as sequenced in a study of blood T cell repertoires in COVID-19. This table comes from immunoSEQ multiplex PCR, and its TCRdb copy is limited to in-frame clones, with some not included. The sample consists of over 100,000 clones, approximately 85% of them appearing once. Sequences were obtained from peripheral blood. These receptors all come from a man aged 70-80 years with acute or convalescent COVID-19.

This rearrangement joins TRBV5-1 to TRBJ2-7; 7 nucleotides match TRBD1. Germline V gives CDR1 SGHRS, CDR2 YFSETQ. There are 14 residues in the CDR3. With V trimmed by 4 bases and J by 6 bases, 10 bases remained unmatched. Here the CDR3 reads CASSAPTGSGEQYF. The CDR3 DNA reads as TGCGCCAGCAGCGCCCCGACAGGGTCTGGCGAGCAGTACTTC.

The V call is TRBV29-1, the J call TRBJ2-7; 8 bases are shared with TRBD1. The CDR3 has 14 residues. Per the germline V gene, CDR1 is SQVTM and CDR2 is ANQGSEA. V was clipped by 5 bases and J by 2 bases; unmatched bases: 8. CDR3 in amino acids: CSVPTDRVPYEQYF. The CDR3 DNA is TGCAGCGTTCCCACGGACAGGGTCCCCTACGAGCAGTACTTC.

The rearrangement uses TRBV19 and TRBJ2-7; 7 positions agree with TRBD1. The CDR3 runs 15 residues. V gave up 10 bases and J gave up 2 bases; unmatched junction bases: 14. Germline V gene data show CDR1 as LNHDA and CDR2 as SQIVND (reference sequence). Written as DNA, the CDR3 is TGTGCCACCTCCATCCTCCCGGGACAGACCTACGAGCAGTACTTC. Translation: CATSILPGQTYEQYF.

The genes are TRBV6-4 and TRBJ1-1, with D possibly TRBD1 on 6 matching bases. The CDR3 sequence is 13 residues long. The V end lost 6 bases, the J end lost 0 bases, and 8 bases lay between the germline ends. Looked up from germline, CDR1 is MRHNA and CDR2 is SNTAGT. CDR3 in DNA: TGTGCCAGCAGCCCAGGGGTGAACACTGAAGCTTTCTTT. Encoded protein: CASSPGVNTEAFF.